These 5 T cell receptor beta chains were all obtained from the same sample, sequenced in a study of identical twins. Each CDR3 protein is one row after TCRdb ran MiXCR on the 5' RACE reads. The sample holds some 500,000 distinct CDR3 sequences; about 13% are singletons and the top ten take around 0.98%. The same sample was also used in a study of yellow fever vaccine responses in identical twins.

Material: CD4+ T cells sorted from blood. All receptors derive from a woman aged 18 to 35 in good health.

V gene TRBV20-1 combines with J gene TRBJ2-1; no reliable D call. Germline CDR1 reads DFQATT; CDR2 reads SNEGSKA (reference sequence). The CDR3 has 14 residues. Trimming left V 0 bases short and J 2 bases short, with 8 bases between. CDR3 protein: CSAREYTAYNEQFF. The DNA of the CDR3 is TGCAGTGCTAGAGAGTACACCGCCTACAATGAGCAGTTCTTC.

The chain links TRBV7-2 to TRBJ2-3, with D maybe TRBD2 (6 bases). There are 15 residues in the CDR3. Trimming shortened V by 1 base and J by 5 bases, and 13 bases separated the two germline ends. Per germline, CDR1 SGHTA and CDR2 FQGNSA. In DNA, the CDR3 is TGTGCCAGCAGCTTAGGGCGGGGCCTGGGAGATACGCAGTATTTT. The encoded protein is CASSLGRGLGDTQYF.

This clonotype was seen a handful of times. V and J are TRBV28 and TRBJ2-3; D gene unclear. The germline gives CDR1 MDHEN, CDR2 SYDVKM. V gave up 2 bases and J gave up 0 bases, with 9 bases separating them. CDR3 length equals 15 residues. CDR3 sequence reads: CASSLQEPSTDTQYF. The CDR3 coding sequence is TGTGCCAGCAGTTTACAGGAGCCTAGCACAGATACGCAGTATTTT. The full variable domain, in which reference TRBV28 and TRBJ2-3 provide the parts outside the CDR3, is DVKVTQSSRYLVKRTGEKVFLECVQDMDHENMFWYRQDPGLGLRLIYFSYDVKMKEKGDIPEGYSVSREKKERFSLILESASTNQTSMYLCASSLQEPSTDTQYFGPGTRLTVL.

The V call is TRBV15, the J call TRBJ2-3; possible D gene TRBD2, 5 bases. V was clipped by 0 bases and J by 4 bases, with 17 bases between them. The CDR3 loop spans 17 amino acids. Germline CDR1 reads LNHNV; CDR2 reads YYDKDF (reference sequence). The CDR3 DNA follows: TGTGCCACCAGCAGAGATTACGCGGGCGCCGGTGCAGATACGCAGTATTTT. This sequence encodes CATSRDYAGAGADTQYF.

The CDR3 sequence: CATSRGGDRSTDTQYF. The CDR3 coding sequence is TGTGCCACCAGCAGAGGTGGGGACAGGAGCACAGATACGCAGTATTTT. The V call is TRBV15, the J call TRBJ2-3; TRBD1 matches 8 bases. This CDR3 is built from 16 residues. Trimming took 1 base from V and 0 from J; bases not matched to a gene: 3. The V gene's germline CDR1 is LNHNV and CDR2 YYDKDF (reference sequence).